This T cell receptor (beta chain) came from a study of beta chain features in type 1 diabetes. Study overall: Sorted cells examined across all samples numbered around 100 million. Study results and limitations: Insertions were fewer and deletions more numerous at VDJ junctions in type 1 diabetes patients.

All of the isolated RNA was reverse transcribed, so expressed TCRB transcripts were sequenced. The data were produced by immunoSEQ multiplex PCR, yet TCRdb's version contains in-frame clones alone and is incomplete. The sample lists 300,000 or so clones, 8% seen once, with around 0.44% in the top ten. Only a few counts were recorded for this clone. The antigen is undetermined. The CDR3 is 14 residues long. Per the germline V gene, CDR1 is SQVTM and CDR2 is ANQGSEA. The V gene end was trimmed by 6 bases and the J gene end by 4 bases; junction bases not matched to a gene: 7. The TCR was taken from a woman aged 18-29 years in good health. J is TRBJ2-3 and V is TRBV29-1, with 10 bases that match TRBD2. Sequenced sample: central memory CD4+ T cells from blood. In DNA form, the CDR3 reads TGCAGCGTGTTAATGGGGACTAGCGCAGATACGCAGTATTTT. It yields the protein CSVLMGTSADTQYF.